This T cell receptor beta chain came from a study of blood T cell repertoires in COVID-19. Measured with immunoSEQ multiplex PCR; TCRdb has only the in-frame clones, and not every one. The sample gives under 50,000 clones, 88% of which show up once; just over 9.5% is in the top ten. Material for sequencing was peripheral blood. This TCR was sampled from a man aged 45-65 years with active COVID-19.

CDR3 in amino acids: CASSFGGSANNEQFF. The CDR3 DNA reads as TGTGCCAGTAGTTTCGGGGGATCGGCGAACAATGAGCAGTTCTTC. The gene calls are TRBV19 and TRBJ2-1, with D maybe TRBD2 (6 bases). In germline, CDR1 is LNHDA, CDR2 SQIVND (reference sequence). The CDR3 spans 15 residues. V was pared by 5 bases and J by 5 bases, with 16 bases between.